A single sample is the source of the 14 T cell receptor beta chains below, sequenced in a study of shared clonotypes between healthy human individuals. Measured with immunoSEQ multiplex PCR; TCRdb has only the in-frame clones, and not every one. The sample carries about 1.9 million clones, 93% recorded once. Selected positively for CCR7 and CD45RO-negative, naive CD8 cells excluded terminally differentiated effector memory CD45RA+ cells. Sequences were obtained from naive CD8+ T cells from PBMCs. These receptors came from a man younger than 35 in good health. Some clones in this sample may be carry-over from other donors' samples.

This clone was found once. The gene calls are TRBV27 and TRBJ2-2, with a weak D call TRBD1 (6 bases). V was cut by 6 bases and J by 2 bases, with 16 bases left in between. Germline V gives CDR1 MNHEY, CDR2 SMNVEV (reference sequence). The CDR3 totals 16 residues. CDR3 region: CASSSDTGYNTGELFF. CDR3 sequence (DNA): TGTGCCAGCAGCTCGGACACAGGGTATAACACCGGGGAGCTGTTTTTT.

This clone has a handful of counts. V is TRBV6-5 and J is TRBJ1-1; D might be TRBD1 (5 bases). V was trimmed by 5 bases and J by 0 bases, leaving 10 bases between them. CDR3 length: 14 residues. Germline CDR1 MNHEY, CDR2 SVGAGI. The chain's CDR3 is CASSEGDVNTEAFF. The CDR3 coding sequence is TGTGCCAGCAGTGAAGGGGATGTGAACACTGAAGCTTTCTTT.

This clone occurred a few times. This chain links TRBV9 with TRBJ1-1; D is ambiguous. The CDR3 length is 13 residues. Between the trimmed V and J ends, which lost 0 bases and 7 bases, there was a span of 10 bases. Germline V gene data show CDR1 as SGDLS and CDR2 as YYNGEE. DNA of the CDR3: TGTGCCAGCAGCGTAGGCGCCCGAAGTGAAGCTTTCTTT. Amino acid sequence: CASSVGARSEAFF. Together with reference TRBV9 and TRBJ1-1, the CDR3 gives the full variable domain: DSGVTQTPKHLITATGQRVTLRCSPRSGDLSVYWYQQSLDQGLQFLIQYYNGEERAKGNILERFSAQQFPDLHSELNLSSLELGDSALYFCASSVGARSEAFFGQGTRLTVV.

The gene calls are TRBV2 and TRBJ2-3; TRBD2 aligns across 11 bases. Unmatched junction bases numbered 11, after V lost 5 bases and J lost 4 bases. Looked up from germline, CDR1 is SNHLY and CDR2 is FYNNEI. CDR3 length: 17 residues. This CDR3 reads CASSKIAGGPIADTQYF. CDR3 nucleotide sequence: TGTGCCAGCAGTAAGATAGCGGGAGGGCCCATCGCAGATACGCAGTATTTT.

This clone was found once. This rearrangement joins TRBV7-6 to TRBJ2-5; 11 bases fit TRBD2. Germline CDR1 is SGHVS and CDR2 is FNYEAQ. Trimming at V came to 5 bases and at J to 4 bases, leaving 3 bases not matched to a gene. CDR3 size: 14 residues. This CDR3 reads CASSVSGRGETQYF. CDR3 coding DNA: TGTGCCAGCAGCGTTAGCGGGAGGGGAGAGACCCAGTACTTC.

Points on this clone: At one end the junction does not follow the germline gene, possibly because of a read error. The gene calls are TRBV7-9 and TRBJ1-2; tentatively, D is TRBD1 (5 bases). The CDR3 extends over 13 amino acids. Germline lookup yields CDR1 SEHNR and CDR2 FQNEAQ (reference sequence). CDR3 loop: CAGSLGGVYGYTF. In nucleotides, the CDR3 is TGTGCCGGCAGCTTGGGAGGGGTCTATGGCTACACCTTC.

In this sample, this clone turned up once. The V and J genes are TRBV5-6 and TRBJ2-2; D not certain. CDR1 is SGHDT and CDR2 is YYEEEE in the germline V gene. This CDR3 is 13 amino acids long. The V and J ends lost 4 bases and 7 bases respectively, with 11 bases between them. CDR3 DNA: TGTGCCAGCAGCGGGATGGGCCACGGGGAGCTGTTTTTT. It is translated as CASSGMGHGELFF.

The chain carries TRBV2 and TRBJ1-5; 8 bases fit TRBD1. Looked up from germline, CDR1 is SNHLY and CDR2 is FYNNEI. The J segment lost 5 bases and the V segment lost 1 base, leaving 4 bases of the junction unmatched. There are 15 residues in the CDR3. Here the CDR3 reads CASSEGTGPYQPQHF. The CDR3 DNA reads TGTGCCAGCAGTGAAGGGACAGGGCCCTATCAGCCCCAGCATTTT.

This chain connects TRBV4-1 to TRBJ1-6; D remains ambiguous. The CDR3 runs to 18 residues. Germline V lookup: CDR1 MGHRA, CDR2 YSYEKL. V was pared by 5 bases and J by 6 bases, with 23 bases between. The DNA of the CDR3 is TGCGCCAGCAGCTACCTGGAGCGGCAGTCCCTTTTTAATTCACCCCTCCACTTT. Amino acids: CASSYLERQSLFNSPLHF.

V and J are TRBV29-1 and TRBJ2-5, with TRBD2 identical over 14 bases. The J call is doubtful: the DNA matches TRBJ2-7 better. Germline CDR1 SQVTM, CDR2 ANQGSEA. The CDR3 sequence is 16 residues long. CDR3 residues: CSVRGPGLAGVYEQYF. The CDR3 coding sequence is TGCAGCGTCAGGGGGCCGGGACTAGCGGGAGTGTACGAGCAGTACTTC.

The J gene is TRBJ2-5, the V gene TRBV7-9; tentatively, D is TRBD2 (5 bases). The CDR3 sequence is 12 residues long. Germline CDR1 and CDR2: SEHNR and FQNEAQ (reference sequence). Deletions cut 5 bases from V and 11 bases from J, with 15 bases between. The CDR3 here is CASSLPMGEQYF. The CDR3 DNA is TGTGCCAGCAGCCTGCCGATGGGAGAGCAGTACTTC. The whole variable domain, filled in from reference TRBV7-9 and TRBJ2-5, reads DTGVSQNPRHKITKRGQNVTFRCDPISEHNRLYWYRQTLGQGPEFLTYFQNEAQLEKSRLLSDRFSAERPKGSFSTLEIQRTEQGDSAMYLCASSLPMGEQYFGPGTRLLVL.

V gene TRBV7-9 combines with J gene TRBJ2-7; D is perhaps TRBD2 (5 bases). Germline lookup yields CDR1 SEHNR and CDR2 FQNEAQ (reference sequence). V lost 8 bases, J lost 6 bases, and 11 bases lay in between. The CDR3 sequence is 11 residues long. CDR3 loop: CASEGVGEQYF. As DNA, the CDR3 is TGTGCCAGCGAGGGTGTTGGCGAGCAGTACTTC.

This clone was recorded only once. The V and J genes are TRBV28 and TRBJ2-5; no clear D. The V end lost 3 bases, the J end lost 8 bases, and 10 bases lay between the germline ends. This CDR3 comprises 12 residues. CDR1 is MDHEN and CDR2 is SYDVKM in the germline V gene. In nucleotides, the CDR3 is TGTGCCAGCAGTTTTTCCCCGGAAACCCAGTACTTC. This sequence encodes CASSFSPETQYF.

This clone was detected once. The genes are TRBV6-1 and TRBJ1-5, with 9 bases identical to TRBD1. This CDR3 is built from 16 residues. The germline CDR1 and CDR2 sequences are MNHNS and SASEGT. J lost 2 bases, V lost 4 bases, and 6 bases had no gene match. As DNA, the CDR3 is TGTGCCAGCAGTGCCTACAGGGGGCCAGGCAATCAGCCCCAGCATTTT. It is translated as CASSAYRGPGNQPQHF.